The rows below give T cell receptor beta chains drawn from one sample of a study of patients and donors after allogeneic stem cell transplantation. TCRdb ran MiXCR on the RT-PCR reads and lists one entry per CDR3 protein. Of hundreds of thousands of distinct CDR3 sequences listed, about a sixth are singletons. The sequenced material came from blood, either unsorted or a sorted T cell fraction (not recorded which). The receptors were sampled from a human donor who was either an allogeneic HSCT recipient or a stem cell or donor lymphocyte infusion donor (not recorded which). It is not recorded whose cells these are; they may come from a transplant donor. Each CDR3 is given with its conserved first and last residue. A D gene is named only where the DNA matches it firmly. Expanded clones are given a class, and other clones once, few, many or no size at all.

d_gene	v_gene	j_gene	abundance	CDR3aa	CDR3nt
TRBD1	TRBV4-2	TRBJ1-5	NA	CASSQPGTALGTYQPQHF	TGTGCCAGCAGCCAGCCCGGGACAGCCCTCGGAACCTATCAGCCCCAGCATTTT
NA	TRBV11-2	TRBJ2-4	NA	CASSSRDSLAKNIQYF	TGTGCCAGCAGCTCCCGGGACTCACTAGCCAAAAACATTCAGTACTTC
NA	TRBV10-3	TRBJ2-2	NA	CAISGITKNTGELFF	TGTGCCATCAGTGGGATCACAAAAAACACCGGGGAGCTGTTTTTT
TRBD1	TRBV2	TRBJ2-1	few	CASGGQGNEQFF	TGTGCCAGCGGGGGACAGGGGAATGAGCAGTTCTTC
NA	TRBV7-2	TRBJ1-5	few	CASSSLPGLNQPQHF	TGTGCCAGCAGCTCGCTCCCGGGACTCAATCAGCCCCAGCATTTT
NA	TRBV12-3/TRBV12-4	TRBJ2-7	many	CASSFVFYEQYF	TGTGCCAGCAGTTTCGTTTTCTACGAGCAGTACTTC
NA	TRBV15	TRBJ2-7	few	CATSRERAEQYF	TGTGCCACCAGCAGAGAGAGGGCCGAGCAGTACTTC
NA	TRBV6-2/TRBV6-3	TRBJ2-7	NA	CASRTAGAYEQYF	TGTGCCAGCAGGACAGCCGGCGCCTACGAGCAGTACTTC
TRBD1	TRBV12-5	TRBJ2-2	many	CASGLAMGTGRNTGELFF	TGTGCTAGTGGTTTGGCCATGGGGACAGGGCGAAACACCGGGGAGCTGTTTTTT
TRBD2	TRBV7-9	TRBJ2-7	NA	CASRGLAGDGYEQYF	TGTGCCAGCAGAGGACTAGCGGGAGATGGGTACGAGCAGTACTTC
NA	TRBV5-6	TRBJ2-1	NA	CASSLGRAYNEQFF	TGTGCCAGCAGCTTAGGGCGGGCCTACAATGAGCAGTTCTTC
NA	TRBV25-1	TRBJ2-1	few	CASSVPRGFYNEQFF	TGTGCCAGCAGTGTTCCGAGGGGATTCTACAATGAGCAGTTCTTC
NA	TRBV5-1	TRBJ2-6	NA	CASSSKTGANVLTF	TGCGCCAGCAGCTCAAAAACTGGGGCCAACGTCCTGACTTTC